A single sample gave rise to the 16 T cell receptor beta chains below, sequenced in a study of tumor and adjacent non-tumor tissue in lung cancer. The template was RNA from unsorted bulk tissue. Three rounds of nested PCR, following a modified ARM-PCR protocol, produced the TCRbeta library. TCRdb reanalysed the multiplex PCR reads using MiXCR and keeps one entry per CDR3 protein. The sample holds tens of thousands of distinct CDR3 sequences, just over 65% seen once. The sequencing sample was made of lung tumor tissue. The source of these receptors is a man aged 60-69 years with non-small cell lung cancer.

This clonotype has at least ten counts. The chain couples TRBV20-1 to TRBJ2-7; a possible D gene is TRBD2 (6 bases). This CDR3 contains 12 residues. CDR1 is DFQATT and CDR2 is SNEGSKA in the germline V gene (reference sequence). Trimming cost V 3 bases and J 5 bases, with 11 bases left between them. CDR3 in DNA: TGCAGTGCTAGCCGGGGCGGGAACGAGCAGTACTTC. Translation gives CSASRGGNEQYF.

This chain connects TRBV5-1 to TRBJ2-7; a possible D gene is TRBD2 (6 bases). Between the trimmed V and J ends, which lost 4 bases and 1 base, there was a span of 12 bases. Germline CDR1 SGHRS, CDR2 YFSETQ. The CDR3 is 14 amino acids. The CDR3 is CASSPNSGSYEQYF. The DNA for the CDR3 is TGCGCCAGCAGCCCCAACAGCGGGTCCTACGAGCAGTACTTC.

Comment on this clonotype: Germline and junction disagree at one end, which may indicate a read error. This chain uses TRBV20-1 with TRBJ2-7, with a weak D call TRBD1 (7 bases). Per germline, CDR1 DFQATT and CDR2 SNEGSKA (reference sequence). The length of the CDR3 is 13 residues. CDR3 in DNA: TGCTGTGCTAGGGGGGACAGATTCTACGAGCAGTACTTC. Residues: CCARGDRFYEQYF.

This clonotype was counted a few times. A much larger clone lies one base from this, so it may be a read error. The J gene is TRBJ2-1, the V gene TRBV12-3 or TRBV12-4, with 11 bases that match TRBD1. CDR3 length: 16 residues. The CDR3 sequence: CVSSSLGTGGYNEQFF. The CDR3 coding sequence is TGTGTCAGCAGTTCCCTAGGGACAGGGGGCTACAATGAGCAGTTCTTC.

This clonotype is a singleton in its sample. The genes are TRBV4-3 and TRBJ2-1; TRBD1 is a possible D gene (5 bases). Germline-derived CDR1 and CDR2 are LGHNA and YSLEER. V was shortened by 6 bases and J by 0 bases, with 15 bases between the two germline ends. There are 16 residues in the CDR3. The CDR3 sequence is CASSQMDMSSYNEQFF. CDR3 bases: TGCGCCAGCAGTCAAATGGACATGAGCTCCTACAATGAGCAGTTCTTC.

Points on this clonotype: A much larger clone differs by one base, so this may be a read error. The chain is built from TRBV28 and TRBJ2-5; 7 bases agree with TRBD1. The CDR3 covers 15 residues. The V gene end was trimmed by 5 bases and the J gene end by 5 bases; junction bases not matched to a gene: 11. The V gene's germline CDR1 is MDHEN and CDR2 SYDVKM. This CDR3 reads CASSHRQGPHETQYF. The CDR3 DNA reads as TGTGCCAGCAGTCACAGACAGGGCCCCCATGAGACCCAGTACTTC.

Worth noting for this clonotype: Being one base from a much bigger clone, this may be a read error. This chain uses TRBV7-8 with TRBJ2-2; D is perhaps TRBD2 (6 bases). CDR1 is SGHVS, CDR2 FQNEAQ, per germline. The CDR3 length is 12 residues. The CDR3 loop is CASSLVGGERFF. CDR3 DNA sequence: TGTGCCAGCAGCTTAGTGGGCGGGGAGCGGTTTTTT.

As concerns this clonotype: A read error is likely, as this CDR3 ends without the conserved phenylalanine or tryptophan. No DNA is shown, since the ends of the CDR3 on it are uncertain; the CDR3 is the one TCRdb lists. J is TRBJ1-1 and V is TRBV4-1; the table's D call, TRBD1, has no DNA check behind it. The CDR3 length equals 15 residues, ends included. Germline V gene data show CDR1 as MGHRA and CDR2 as YSYEKL. CDR3 sequence reads: CASSPPQRAGTEALI.

The rearrangement uses TRBV6-1 and TRBJ1-6, with D hard to call. CDR1 MNHNS and CDR2 SASEGT come from the germline V gene. This CDR3 is 13 amino acids long. The CDR3 loop reads CTITETTHSPLHF. CDR3 DNA sequence: TGTACCATCACGGAGACAACTCATTCACCCCTCCACTTT.

This clonotype was picked up a small number of times. Being one base from a much bigger clone, this may be a read error. The rearrangement links TRBV12-3 or TRBV12-4 to TRBJ2-1, with D maybe TRBD1 (5 bases). This CDR3 has 13 amino acids. The CDR3 nucleotides read TGTGCCAGCAGTTTGGACAACTACAGTGAGCAGTTCTTC. It specifies CASSLDNYSEQFF.

On this clonotype: One end of the junction does not line up with germline, which may come from a read error. The rearrangement uses TRBV6-2 or TRBV6-3 and TRBJ2-7, with TRBD1 as a possible D gene (6 bases). Looked up from germline, CDR1 is MNHEY and CDR2 is SVGEGT. The CDR3 covers 13 residues. This CDR3 is CASRYREVYEQYF. The DNA of the CDR3 is TGTGCTAGCAGGTACAGGGAAGTCTACGAGCAGTACTTC.

Note on this clonotype: Relative to the germline gene, one junction end is altered; a read error may explain this. The chain carries TRBV12-3 or TRBV12-4 and TRBJ2-3; D is perhaps TRBD1 or TRBD2 (6 bases each). The CDR3 spans 16 residues. CDR3 sequence (DNA): TGTGCCAGCGACGGTTCACGGGGGCCCCCCACAGATACGCAGCGTTTT. Protein: CASDGSRGPPTDTQRF.

This sequence joins TRBV20-1 and TRBJ1-1, with 7 nucleotides matching TRBD1. Trimming removed 6 bases from V and 3 bases from J; junction bases left unmatched: 10. The CDR3 is 14 amino acids. Germline V gene sequence: CDR1 DFQATT, CDR2 SNEGSKA (reference sequence). The CDR3 is CSAFFKGADTEAFF. For the CDR3, the DNA is TGCAGTGCGTTCTTCAAGGGGGCTGACACTGAAGCTTTCTTT.

As regards this clonotype: Likely a read error: the CDR3 ends without its conserved phenylalanine or tryptophan. This sequence joins TRBV6-5 and TRBJ2-5; D is undetermined. The CDR3 runs to 13 residues. The V gene's germline CDR1 is MNHEY and CDR2 SVGAGI. CDR3 DNA sequence: TGTGCCAGCAGGTCCGATTTTCAAGAGATCCAGTACCTC. This sequence encodes CASRSDFQEIQYL.

This clonotype was observed once. The junction shows a germline mismatch at one end, possibly a read error. The CDR3 protein is CVSSDGLGVYEQYF. The DNA of the CDR3 is TGTGTCAGCAGTGACGGACTAGGGGTATACGAGCAGTACTTC. The chain uses TRBV6-1 and TRBJ2-7; 7 nucleotides match TRBD2. This CDR3 spans 14 amino acids. Per germline, CDR1 MNHNS and CDR2 SASEGT.

This clonotype has a count of ten or more. The rearrangement joins TRBV29-1 to TRBJ2-1, with TRBD1 as a possible D gene (5 bases). Trimming removed 6 bases at V and 6 bases at J, with 18 bases between. Per germline, CDR1 SQVTM and CDR2 ANQGSEA. The CDR3 has 14 amino acids. CDR3 coding DNA: TGCAGCGTCCAAGGGGATGGGTGGCTCAATGAGCAGTTCTTC. It codes for CSVQGDGWLNEQFF.